This record concerns one T cell receptor beta chain sequence. V lost 2 bases and J 8 bases, leaving 13 bases between the germline ends. The CDR3 covers 13 residues. CDR1 and CDR2 from the germline V gene are SGHKS and YYEKEE (reference sequence). The data were obtained in a study of blood T cell repertoires in COVID-19. Per the original data handling: Researchers report that nucleated cell counts were estimated from reference gene primer amplification. The method was immunoSEQ multiplex PCR; TCRdb's version includes in-frame clones alone and lacks a portion of them. V and J calls and clone size are copied from that table; D and trimming were computed from the DNA. The sample lists about 260,000 clones, around 86% occurring once.

Sequencing input: peripheral blood. The TCR comes from a woman aged 35 to 49 who had recovered from COVID-19. V is TRBV5-5 and J is TRBJ1-2; D is ambiguous. Here the CDR3 reads CASSFVDSRGYTF. CDR3 bases: TGTGCCAGCAGCTTTGTGGACTCCCGAGGCTACACCTTC.